Following are 31 T cell receptor beta chains from one sample sequenced in a study of T cell repertoires in ileal Crohn's disease. Here immunoSEQ multiplex PCR was the method, and the copy in TCRdb shows in-frame clones only, minus some. The sample lists 5,500 to 7,000 clones, approximately 95% occurring once. The specimen was ileal tissue. The receptor set was obtained from an adult with Crohn's disease.

This chain's CDR3 is CASSIIGAGGNNQPQHF. The CDR3 coding sequence is TGTGCCAGTAGTATAATAGGAGCAGGGGGGAACAATCAGCCCCAGCATTTT. The chain links TRBV19 to TRBJ1-5, with 7 positions matching TRBD1. This CDR3 spans 17 amino acids. V was pared by 2 bases and J by 3 bases, with 10 bases of the junction left unmatched. Germline CDR1 LNHDA, CDR2 SQIVND (reference sequence). Filled out from reference TRBV19 and TRBJ1-5, the complete variable domain reads DGGITQSPKYLFRKEGQNVTLSCEQNLNHDAMYWYRQDPGQGLRLIYYSQIVNDFQKGDIAEGYSVSREKKESFPLTVTSAQKNPTAFYLCASSIIGAGGNNQPQHFGDGTRLSIL.

The chain uses TRBV5-1 and TRBJ2-5, with a weak D call TRBD1 (6 bases). CDR1 is SGHRS and CDR2 is YFSETQ in the germline V gene. CDR3 length equals 13 residues. Trimming took 4 bases from V and 5 from J, leaving 12 bases between them. In DNA, the CDR3 is TGCGCCAGCAGCCTAGGACAGTTCGAGACCCAGTACTTC. Protein product: CASSLGQFETQYF.

The chain joins TRBV6-5 to TRBJ1-1; maybe TRBD1 (5 bases). The CDR3 length is 15 residues. In germline, CDR1 is MNHEY, CDR2 SVGAGI. The germline V and J ends were trimmed by 0 bases and 8 bases, with 16 bases remaining between them. The CDR3 DNA reads as TGTGCCAGCAGTTACTCGGCGAGACAGCTGAAAGAAGCTTTCTTT. This encodes CASSYSARQLKEAFF.

Written as DNA, the CDR3 is TGTGCCAGCAGTTGGGGACAGGCTGGAAACACCATATATTTT. Translating gives CASSWGQAGNTIYF. The chain carries TRBV6-5 and TRBJ1-3, with 8 positions matching TRBD1. Per germline, CDR1 MNHEY and CDR2 SVGAGI. Losses at the gene ends were 4 bases for V and 2 bases for J; bases not matched to a gene: 1. The CDR3 runs 14 residues.

The chain carries TRBV7-3 and TRBJ2-3, with D maybe TRBD1 (7 bases). Trimming left V 5 bases short and J 1 base short, with 16 bases between. This CDR3 has 16 residues. Germline CDR1 and CDR2: SGHTA and FQGTGA. CDR3 residues: CASSPRGGGGTDTQYF. Here the CDR3 DNA reads TGTGCCAGCAGCCCCCGAGGGGGCGGGGGCACAGATACGCAGTATTTT.

The CDR3 bases are TGTGCCAGCAGCTTGGGGGCCTTGGGCTCTGGAAACACCATATATTTT. This gives the protein CASSLGALGSGNTIYF. This rearrangement joins TRBV5-5 to TRBJ1-3; D remains ambiguous. Germline values: CDR1 SGHKS, CDR2 YYEKEE (reference sequence). V was pared by 0 bases and J by 0 bases, with 10 bases between. This CDR3 region has 16 residues.

This rearrangement joins TRBV5-1 to TRBJ1-6, with no clear D. Germline V gene data show CDR1 as SGHRS and CDR2 as YFSETQ. V gave up 0 bases and J gave up 5 bases, with 9 bases separating them. The CDR3 spans 15 residues. The CDR3 sequence is CASSLAEGNNSPLHF. The CDR3 bases are TGCGCCAGCAGCTTGGCCGAGGGAAATAATTCACCCCTCCACTTT. Full variable domain (missing parts from reference TRBV5-1 and TRBJ1-6): KAGVTQTPRYLIKTRGQQVTLSCSPISGHRSVSWYQQTPGQGLQFLFEYFSETQRNKGNFPGRFSGRQFSNSRSEMNVSTLELGDSALYLCASSLAEGNNSPLHFGNGTRLTVT.

The table lists this clone with a count of one. DNA of the CDR3: TGCGCCAGCAAGCTGAACACTGAAGCTTTCTTT. The encoded protein is CASKLNTEAFF. This chain links TRBV10-2 with TRBJ1-1; D remains unclear. CDR1 and CDR2 from the germline V gene are WSHSY and SAAADI. Trimming shortened V by 7 bases and J by 0 bases, and 3 bases separated the two germline ends. This CDR3 has 11 residues.

This rearrangement joins TRBV5-4 to TRBJ2-5; tentative D call: TRBD2 (6 bases). The CDR3 runs 17 residues. Looked up from germline, CDR1 is SGHNT and CDR2 is YYREEE (reference sequence). Trimming pared 4 bases from V and 3 bases from J, leaving 22 bases between. CDR3 nucleotides: TGTGCCAGCAGCCGCATACCCCGACTAGGTACCAAAGAGACCCAGTACTTC. Amino acid sequence: CASSRIPRLGTKETQYF.

The chain uses TRBV4-3 and TRBJ1-1, with a weak D call TRBD1 (5 bases). The CDR3 consists of 13 residues. V gave up 0 bases and J gave up 5 bases, with 7 bases separating them. Germline CDR1 reads LGHNA; CDR2 reads YSLEER. The CDR3 protein is CASSQERGTEAFF. DNA for the CDR3: TGCGCCAGCAGCCAAGAACGGGGGACTGAAGCTTTCTTT.

Here the CDR3 DNA reads TGTGCCTGGATGGCGGACTATAGCAATCAGCCCCAGCATTTT. This gives the protein CAWMADYSNQPQHF. The chain employs TRBV30 and TRBJ1-5; D not certain. CDR1 and CDR2 from the germline V gene are GTSNPN and SVGIG (reference sequence). V lost 4 bases and J 0 bases, leaving 10 bases between the germline ends. This CDR3 spans 14 amino acids.

The chain has TRBV7-2 and TRBJ2-7; D is perhaps TRBD2 (6 bases). The CDR3 sequence is 17 residues long. The germline V and J ends were trimmed by 2 bases and 3 bases, with 20 bases remaining between them. Germline V gene data show CDR1 as SGHTA and CDR2 as FQGNSA. The CDR3 protein is CASSLKGLGGRRYEQYF. CDR3 in DNA: TGTGCCAGCAGCTTAAAAGGGCTTGGAGGGCGCCGCTACGAGCAGTACTTC.

J is TRBJ1-2 and V is TRBV28; 12 nucleotides align to TRBD1. The CDR3 extends over 16 amino acids. Germline loops: CDR1 MDHEN, CDR2 SYDVKM. V lost 1 base to trimming and J lost 8 bases; unmatched junction nucleotides: 8. CDR3 sequence reads: CASSLSGTGGAGGYTF. The CDR3 DNA reads as TGTGCCAGCAGTTTATCCGGGACAGGGGGCGCGGGGGGCTACACCTTC.

The CDR3 sequence is CASSLGRVAGEQFF. For the CDR3, the DNA is TGTGCCAGCAGCTTAGGCAGGGTGGCAGGTGAGCAGTTCTTC. The gene calls are TRBV7-9 and TRBJ2-1; D may be TRBD1 (5 bases). Trimming pared 1 base from V and 9 bases from J, leaving 13 bases between. There are 14 residues in the CDR3. The germline gives CDR1 SEHNR, CDR2 FQNEAQ (reference sequence).

This sequence joins TRBV28 and TRBJ1-2, with unresolved D. The V gene lost 6 bases and the J gene lost 5 bases, with 10 bases spanning the gap. Germline CDR1 and CDR2: MDHEN and SYDVKM. This CDR3 spans 12 amino acids. CDR3 in amino acids: CASSMGLYGYTF. The CDR3, as DNA: TGTGCCAGCAGCATGGGCCTATATGGCTACACCTTC.

The chain employs TRBV5-1 and TRBJ1-1; 9 nucleotides align to TRBD1. Germline values: CDR1 SGHRS, CDR2 YFSETQ. Trimming removed 4 bases from V and 1 base from J; junction bases left unmatched: 2. The CDR3 is made up of 14 amino acids. CDR3 region: CASSRDRANTEAFF. The CDR3 DNA reads TGCGCCAGCAGCAGGGACAGGGCGAACACTGAAGCTTTCTTT.

The chain couples TRBV5-4 to TRBJ1-6; D possibly corresponds to TRBD1 (5 bases). The CDR3 covers 17 residues. The V end was cut by 4 bases, the J end by 10 bases, with 24 bases between. The germline V gene encodes CDR1 SGHNT and CDR2 YYREEE (reference sequence). The CDR3 protein is CASSNGRGMGASSPLHF. The CDR3 DNA reads TGTGCCAGCAGCAATGGACGGGGGATGGGAGCATCCTCACCCCTCCACTTT.

V gene TRBV27 combines with J gene TRBJ2-7; 7 bases align to TRBD1. V lost 7 bases and J lost 5; bases outside the gene matches: 14. The germline V gene encodes CDR1 MNHEY and CDR2 SMNVEV (reference sequence). CDR3 length equals 15 residues. CDR3 region: CASKGSWTGGNEQYF. The CDR3 DNA sequence: TGTGCCAGCAAGGGGTCGTGGACAGGTGGCAACGAGCAGTACTTC.

The genes are TRBV5-1 and TRBJ2-7, with D maybe TRBD1 (6 bases). From germline, CDR1 is SGHRS and CDR2 YFSETQ. There are 14 residues in the CDR3. V lost 3 bases and J 9 bases, leaving 19 bases between the germline ends. The CDR3 reads CASSSGQPKGLQYV. The CDR3 DNA sequence: TGCGCCAGCAGCTCTGGACAGCCAAAAGGGTTGCAGTACGTC.

The chain recombines TRBV7-2 with TRBJ1-1; D is unclear. Trimming stripped 1 base from V and 6 bases from J, with 9 bases between. This CDR3 has 13 residues. Germline loops: CDR1 SGHTA, CDR2 FQGNSA. Here the CDR3 reads CASSLGWQAEAFF. CDR3 DNA sequence: TGTGCCAGCAGCTTAGGGTGGCAGGCTGAAGCTTTCTTT.

The V call is TRBV6-4, the J call TRBJ1-2; D remains ambiguous. The CDR3 consists of 14 residues. V was clipped by 5 bases and J by 2 bases, with 12 bases between them. Germline CDR1 is MRHNA and CDR2 is SNTAGT. The CDR3 is CASSQGSGNYGYTF. In DNA form, the CDR3 reads TGTGCCAGCAGTCAAGGTTCGGGGAACTATGGCTACACCTTC.

This chain links TRBV2 with TRBJ2-1; 11 bases match TRBD2. The CDR3 is made up of 16 amino acids. The junction had 10 bases not matched to a gene; V was cut back by 6 bases and J by 6 bases. The germline V gene has CDR1 SNHLY and CDR2 FYNNEI. The CDR3 spells CASRDLAGGLGNEQFF. DNA of the CDR3: TGTGCCAGCAGGGACTTAGCGGGGGGGCTGGGCAATGAGCAGTTCTTC.

This chain joins TRBV29-1 and TRBJ1-4, with D tentatively TRBD1 (5 bases). V was shortened by 4 bases and J by 7 bases, with 13 bases between the two germline ends. This CDR3 has 13 amino acids. Germline CDR1 and CDR2: SQVTM and ANQGSEA. The CDR3 DNA reads TGCAGCGTTGCGAAGGGCGGGGGTGAAAAACTGTTTTTT. It specifies CSVAKGGGEKLFF.

The rearrangement links TRBV5-6 to TRBJ2-3; the D is unclear. The germline V gene has CDR1 SGHDT and CDR2 YYEEEE. Trimming cost V 1 base and J 1 base, with 4 bases left between them. The CDR3 totals 13 residues. The CDR3 DNA is TGTGCCAGCAGCTTGACAGGCACAGATACGCAGTATTTT. It is translated as CASSLTGTDTQYF.

This rearrangement joins TRBV7-9 to TRBJ2-5, with D tentatively TRBD1 (7 bases). There are 16 residues in the CDR3. The ends were cut back, 2 bases at V and 7 bases at J, with 20 bases in the middle. Germline lookup yields CDR1 SEHNR and CDR2 FQNEAQ (reference sequence). DNA of the CDR3: TGTGCCAGCAGCTTATTGGGGGCCAGGGGGGCCGGGACCCAGTACTTC. Translating gives CASSLLGARGAGTQYF. Together with reference TRBV7-9 and TRBJ2-5, the CDR3 gives the full variable domain: DTGVSQNPRHKITKRGQNVTFRCDPISEHNRLYWYRQTLGQGPEFLTYFQNEAQLEKSRLLSDRFSAERPKGSFSTLEIQRTEQGDSAMYLCASSLLGARGAGTQYFGPGTRLLVL.

V and J are TRBV4-3 and TRBJ2-1; D is perhaps TRBD1 (5 bases). Germline V gives CDR1 LGHNA, CDR2 YSLEER. The CDR3 runs to 15 residues. Trimming shortened V by 7 bases and J by 8 bases, and 21 bases separated the two germline ends. The chain's CDR3 is CASTRYLGVGYEQFF. For the CDR3, the DNA is TGCGCCAGCACTCGATATCTAGGGGTAGGTTATGAGCAGTTCTTC.

V and J are TRBV5-8 and TRBJ1-3; D is ambiguous. Looked up from germline, CDR1 is SGHTS and CDR2 is YDEGEE. The V end was cut by 1 base, the J end by 0 bases, with 5 bases between. There are 14 residues in the CDR3. The CDR3 reads CASSLLRSGNTIYF. The CDR3 region has the DNA TGTGCCAGCAGCTTGTTGCGCTCTGGAAACACCATATATTTT.

The V and J genes are TRBV5-1 and TRBJ1-1, with D hard to call. The CDR3 has 15 residues. From germline, CDR1 is SGHRS and CDR2 YFSETQ. V lost 0 bases and J lost 2, with 11 bases in between. The CDR3, as DNA: TGCGCCAGCAGCTTGGGGAGAACATCCAACACTGAAGCTTTCTTT. Its translation: CASSLGRTSNTEAFF.

J is TRBJ2-5 and V is TRBV4-2; TRBD2 matches 12 bases. The J segment lost 5 bases and the V segment lost 1 base, leaving 5 bases of the junction unmatched. CDR1 and CDR2 from the germline V gene are LGHNA and YNFKEQ. This CDR3 comprises 16 residues. The CDR3 sequence: CASSQGLAGEVETQYF. In nucleotides, the CDR3 is TGTGCCAGCAGCCAAGGACTAGCGGGGGAAGTTGAGACCCAGTACTTC.

This sequence joins TRBV13 and TRBJ2-1, with 9 positions matching TRBD1. Germline-derived CDR1 and CDR2 are PRHDT and FYEKMQ (reference sequence). This CDR3 region has 15 residues. With V trimmed by 6 bases and J by 6 bases, 9 bases remained unmatched. CDR3 nucleotides: TGTGCCAGCAGATGGCCGGGACAGGGCCCCAATGAGCAGTTCTTC. It translates to CASRWPGQGPNEQFF.

The chain uses TRBV4-3 and TRBJ2-1, with D perhaps matching TRBD1 (7 bases). Between the trimmed V and J ends, which lost 4 bases and 0 bases, there was a span of 16 bases. This CDR3 region has 17 residues. Germline loops: CDR1 LGHNA, CDR2 YSLEER. CDR3 sequence (DNA): TGCGCCAGCAGCCGATTGGGGGGACAGAGCTCCTACAATGAGCAGTTCTTC. Translating it yields CASSRLGGQSSYNEQFF.